This is a list of T cell receptor beta chains from one sample in a study of blood T cell repertoires in COVID-19. Sequenced by immunoSEQ multiplex PCR; TCRdb stores in-frame clones only, minus some. The top ten clones hold 4% of a sample with about 330,000 clones, 70% to 90% of them seen once. Source material: peripheral blood. These receptors were taken from a woman aged 45 to 65 with active or convalescent COVID-19. Each CDR3 is given with its conserved first and last residue. Each record gives: clone size, D gene, V gene, J gene, CDR3 protein, CDR3 DNA. A D gene is named only where the DNA matches it firmly. Only some rows state a clone size, as once, few, many or a class for expanded clones.

>.|TRBD1|TRBV4-2|TRBJ1-1
CASSQEIGQGQGTEAFF
TGTGCCAGCAGCCAGGAAATCGGACAGGGGCAGGGCACTGAAGCTTTCTTT
>once|.|TRBV5-1|TRBJ2-1
CASRSQGGNEQFF
TGCGCCAGCAGATCACAGGGTGGTAATGAGCAGTTCTTC
>once|TRBD1|TRBV30|TRBJ1-2
CAWSRTGGNYGYTF
TGTGCCTGGAGTCGGACAGGGGGCAACTATGGCTACACCTTC
>.|.|TRBV19|TRBJ1-5
CASSIYGDSNQPQHF
TGTGCCAGTAGTATTTACGGGGATAGCAATCAGCCCCAGCATTTT
>.|.|TRBV3-1/TRBV3-2|TRBJ2-7
CASSQGDLLADEQYF
TGTGCCAGCAGCCAAGGAGACTTACTCGCGGACGAGCAGTACTTC
>.|.|TRBV7-9|TRBJ1-2
CASSFGGETLYGYTF
TGTGCCAGCAGCTTTGGGGGGGAAACGCTCTATGGCTACACCTTC
>.|.|TRBV9|TRBJ2-7
CASSEGGRGSYEQYF
TGTGCCAGCAGCGAGGGGGGCAGGGGGTCCTACGAGCAGTACTTC
>.|TRBD2|TRBV6-5|TRBJ2-7
CASSSQKGLGSF
TGTGCCAGCAGTTCACAAAAGGGACTAGGTTCCTTC
>.|.|TRBV7-8|TRBJ2-5
CASSLDRAGRSQETQYF
TGTGCCAGCAGCTTAGATCGGGCGGGGCGGTCTCAAGAGACCCAGTACTTC
>.|.|TRBV11-2|TRBJ1-2
CASSAHGNDPNDGYTF
TGTGCCAGCAGCGCTCACGGTAACGATCCGAATGATGGCTACACCTTC
>.|.|TRBV2|TRBJ1-6
CASSEESAGISIPLHF
TGTGCCAGCAGTGAAGAGTCCGCAGGGATTTCGATCCCCCTCCACTTT
>.|TRBD1|TRBV15|TRBJ2-6
CATTTGQTSGANVLTF
TGTGCCACCACCACGGGACAGACCTCTGGGGCCAACGTCCTGACTTTC
>.|.|TRBV6-4|TRBJ2-7
CASTPVLYEQYF
TGTGCCAGCACCCCAGTGCTCTACGAGCAGTACTTC
>.|.|TRBV14|TRBJ1-6
CASSQAGPISPLHF
TGTGCCAGCAGCCAAGCAGGGCCAATTTCACCCCTCCACTTT
>.|TRBD1|TRBV28|TRBJ1-1
CASRAGTAPTEAFF
TGTGCCAGCAGGGCCGGGACAGCCCCGACCGAAGCTTTCTTT
>.|.|TRBV30|TRBJ1-2
CAWSVTRGGQIFNYGYTF
TGTGCCTGGAGTGTTACCCGGGGGGGCCAAATTTTTAACTATGGCTACACCTTC
>.|.|TRBV6-2/TRBV6-3|TRBJ1-2
CASSPDFLNYGYTF
TGTGCCAGCAGTCCCGACTTCCTTAACTATGGCTACACCTTC
>.|TRBD1|TRBV7-9|TRBJ1-6
CASSVSGQVNSPLHF
TGTGCCAGCAGCGTAAGTGGACAGGTCAATTCACCCCTCCACTTT
>.|.|TRBV13|TRBJ1-2
CASSLEIPQGGYTF
TGTGCCAGCAGCTTAGAAATTCCACAGGGTGGCTACACCTTC
>.|TRBD1|TRBV19|TRBJ2-1
CASSDRVEQFF
TGTGCCAGTAGTGACAGGGTTGAGCAGTTCTTC
>.|.|TRBV7-2|TRBJ1-3
CASSSTTALSGNTIYF
TGTGCCAGCAGCTCCACGACAGCTTTATCTGGAAACACCATATATTTT
>.|TRBD1|TRBV7-3|TRBJ1-1
CASSLSSQGNEAFF
TGTGCCAGCAGCTTAAGCTCACAGGGGAATGAAGCTTTCTTT
>few|TRBD1|TRBV19|TRBJ1-4
CASSFRQGNEKLFF
TGTGCCAGTAGTTTCCGACAGGGTAACGAAAAACTGTTTTTT
>.|.|TRBV7-2|TRBJ2-1
CASSYYSGEQFF
TGTGCCAGCAGCTATTACTCCGGTGAGCAGTTCTTC
>once|TRBD1|TRBV11-3|TRBJ1-5
CASSMRTGGDQPQHF
TGTGCCAGCAGCATGCGGACAGGGGGGGATCAGCCCCAGCATTTT
>.|.|TRBV18|TRBJ2-7
CASSPLGGVYEQYF
TGTGCCAGCTCACCACTGGGCGGGGTCTACGAGCAGTACTTC
>.|.|TRBV4-1|TRBJ1-2
CASSPRGGPGTLNYGYTF
TGCGCCAGCAGCCCTCGGGGGGGACCGGGGACTCTTAACTATGGCTACACCTTC
>.|TRBD2|TRBV19|TRBJ2-2
CASDGLAGVSDGGELFF
TGTGCCAGTGATGGACTAGCGGGAGTCTCGGATGGCGGGGAGCTGTTTTTT
>.|TRBD2|TRBV6-5|TRBJ2-5
CASRERGLETQYF
TGTGCCAGCAGGGAGCGGGGGTTAGAGACCCAGTACTTC
>.|TRBD2|TRBV11-2|TRBJ2-3
CASSPYLGLVADTQYF
TGTGCCAGCAGCCCTTACCTGGGACTAGTGGCAGATACGCAGTATTTT
>.|TRBD1|TRBV19|TRBJ2-2
CASSRPGGTGELFF
TGTGCCAGTAGTAGGCCAGGGGGAACCGGGGAGCTGTTTTTT
>.|TRBD2|TRBV7-9|TRBJ2-7
CASSLGASGSPSYEQYF
TGTGCCAGCAGCTTAGGGGCTAGCGGGAGTCCATCCTACGAGCAGTACTTC
>.|.|TRBV2|TRBJ2-7
CASRVDSFEQYF
TGTGCCAGCAGGGTGGACTCTTTCGAGCAGTACTTC
>once|.|TRBV27|TRBJ2-1
CASQGLSRNEQFF
TGTGCCAGTCAGGGATTGTCCCGCAATGAGCAGTTCTTC
>.|.|TRBV7-2|TRBJ1-4
CASSLGRTSNEKLFF
TGTGCCAGCAGCTTAGGGCGGACATCTAATGAAAAACTGTTTTTT
>once|.|TRBV29-1|TRBJ1-2
CSVLISGAASYTF
TGCAGCGTTCTCATCTCAGGGGCCGCTTCTTACACCTTC
>.|TRBD2|TRBV30|TRBJ2-1
CAWSPTRTSGRGDEQFF
TGTGCCTGGAGTCCTACCCGGACTAGCGGGAGGGGCGATGAGCAGTTCTTC
>.|TRBD2|TRBV4-1|TRBJ2-1
CASSLSSSGRALYNEQFF
TGCGCCAGCAGCCTCTCATCTAGCGGGAGGGCCCTCTACAATGAGCAGTTCTTC
>few|.|TRBV5-1|TRBJ2-2
CASSLAVSGTGELFF
TGCGCCAGCAGCTTGGCTGTTTCGGGGACCGGGGAGCTGTTTTTT
>.|TRBD2|TRBV18|TRBJ2-3
CASSPGTSGFTDTQYF
TGTGCCAGCTCACCCGGGACTAGCGGATTCACAGATACGCAGTATTTT
>.|TRBD1|TRBV5-5|TRBJ2-7
CASSPLGTGSYEQYF
TGTGCCAGCAGCCCCCTGGGGACAGGGAGCTACGAGCAGTACTTC
>.|TRBD2|TRBV19|TRBJ2-1
CASGGGPKQFF
TGTGCCAGCGGGGGGGGTCCCAAGCAGTTCTTC
>.|.|TRBV20-1|TRBJ1-2
CSATTDYGYTF
TGCAGTGCCACCACGGACTATGGCTACACCTTC